The T cell receptor beta chain described here comes from a study of blood T cell repertoires in COVID-19. Across the study: Specimens from acute and convalescent COVID-19 originated in the United States, Italy and Spain. The cDNA or gDNA used as material had been derived from T cells, B-cell-depleted T cells, or PBMCs.

The CDR3 has 15 amino acids. Germline V gives CDR1 LGHDT, CDR2 YNNKEL (reference sequence). V was pared by 4 bases and J by 3 bases, with 16 bases between. As processed by the authors: Estimation of nucleated cell counts was performed using reference gene primer amplification. The repertoire was sequenced with immunoSEQ multiplex PCR; TCRdb's copy has only in-frame clones and lacks some. D and trimming come from the DNA, and the V and J calls and clone size come from that table. This table holds under 250,000 clones, approximately 86% found once. The receptor comes from a woman aged 80 or over with acute or convalescent COVID-19. The chain has TRBV3-1 (or the pseudogene TRBV3-2) and TRBJ2-7; TRBD1 might be the D (6 bases). Sample: peripheral blood. CDR3 protein: CASSRSRTGNYEQYF. CDR3 DNA sequence: TGTGCCAGCAGCCGATCCAGAACAGGGAACTACGAGCAGTACTTC.